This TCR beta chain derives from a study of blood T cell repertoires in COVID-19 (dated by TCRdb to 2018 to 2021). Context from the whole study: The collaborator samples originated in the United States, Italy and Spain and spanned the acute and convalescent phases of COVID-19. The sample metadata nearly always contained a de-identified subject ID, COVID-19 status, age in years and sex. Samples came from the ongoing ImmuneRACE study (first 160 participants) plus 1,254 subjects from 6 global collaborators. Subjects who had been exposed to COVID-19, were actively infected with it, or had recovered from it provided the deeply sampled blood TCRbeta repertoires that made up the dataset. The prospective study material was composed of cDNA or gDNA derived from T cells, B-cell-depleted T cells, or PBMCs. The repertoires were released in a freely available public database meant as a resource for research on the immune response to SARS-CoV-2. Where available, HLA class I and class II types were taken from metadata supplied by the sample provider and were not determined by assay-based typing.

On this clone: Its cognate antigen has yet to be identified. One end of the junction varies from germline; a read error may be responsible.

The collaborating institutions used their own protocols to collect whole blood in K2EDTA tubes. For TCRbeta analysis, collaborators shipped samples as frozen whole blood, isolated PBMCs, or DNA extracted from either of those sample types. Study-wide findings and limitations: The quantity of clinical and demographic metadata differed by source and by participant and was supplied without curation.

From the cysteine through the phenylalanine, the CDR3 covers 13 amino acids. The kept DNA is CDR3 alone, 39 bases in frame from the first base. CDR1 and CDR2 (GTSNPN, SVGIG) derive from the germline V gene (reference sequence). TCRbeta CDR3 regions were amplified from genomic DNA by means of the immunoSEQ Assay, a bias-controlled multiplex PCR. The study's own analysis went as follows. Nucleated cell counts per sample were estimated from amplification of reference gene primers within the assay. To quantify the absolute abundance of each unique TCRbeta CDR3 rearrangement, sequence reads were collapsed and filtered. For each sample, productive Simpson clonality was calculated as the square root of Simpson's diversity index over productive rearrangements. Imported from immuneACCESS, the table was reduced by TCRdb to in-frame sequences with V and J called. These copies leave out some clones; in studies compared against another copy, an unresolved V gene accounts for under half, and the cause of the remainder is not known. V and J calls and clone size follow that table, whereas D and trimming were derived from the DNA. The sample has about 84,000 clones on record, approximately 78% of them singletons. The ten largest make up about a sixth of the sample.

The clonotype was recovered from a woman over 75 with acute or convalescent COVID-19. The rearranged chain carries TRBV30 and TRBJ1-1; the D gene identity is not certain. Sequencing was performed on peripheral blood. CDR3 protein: CAWSVRVKTEAFF. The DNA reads TGTGCCTGGAGTGTACGGGTGAAAACTGAAGCTTTCTTT.